The source of this T cell receptor beta chain is a study of blood T cell repertoires in COVID-19. Turning to the study itself: Acute and convalescent COVID-19 specimens originated in the United States, Italy and Spain.

Germline V lookup: CDR1 MDHEN, CDR2 SYDVKM. V dropped 5 bases and J dropped 1 base, with 8 bases sitting between them. This CDR3 contains 13 residues. In the source study's methods: Quantification of nucleated cells was approximated via reference gene primer amplification. Assay: immunoSEQ multiplex PCR; the TCRdb copy retains only in-frame clones and omits some. V and J calls and clone size come straight from that table; D and trimming were deduced from the DNA. Found here are 200,000 to 300,000 clones, approximately 78% of them singletons; the top ten hold about an eighth. The genes are TRBV28 and TRBJ1-1; D gene uncertain. The sequencing sample was made of peripheral blood. The TCR sequence derives from an older woman with active or convalescent COVID-19. CDR3 amino acids: CASSPVRNTEAFF. The CDR3 bases are TGTGCCAGCAGTCCAGTCAGGAACACTGAAGCTTTCTTT.